The 27 T cell receptor beta chains presented below share a single source sample, sequenced in a study of blood T cell repertoires in COVID-19. The repertoire was sequenced with immunoSEQ multiplex PCR; TCRdb's copy has only in-frame clones and lacks some. The repertoire holds over 75,000 clones, with roughly four fifths as singletons. The sequencing input was peripheral blood. The receptors originated from a woman aged 80 or over with acute or convalescent COVID-19.

The chain couples TRBV12-5 to TRBJ1-2; 10 bases agree with TRBD1. Trimming cost V 2 bases and J 4 bases; bases outside gene matches: 16. CDR3 size: 19 residues. Per the germline V gene, CDR1 is LGHNT and CDR2 is FRNRAP. In nucleotides, the CDR3 is TGTGCTAGTGGTTTGCCGGGGGGGGACAGGGGATTTCCCATCTATGGCTACACCTTC. Protein: CASGLPGGDRGFPIYGYTF.

The genes are TRBV6-5 and TRBJ2-1, with 9 bases identical to TRBD1. Germline CDR1 is MNHEY and CDR2 is SVGAGI. With V trimmed by 2 bases and J by 12 bases, 2 bases remained unmatched. This CDR3 contains 12 residues. Here the CDR3 DNA reads TGTGCCAGCAGTTACCCGGGACAGGGGCAGTTCTTC. Its translation: CASSYPGQGQFF.

The chain couples TRBV5-5 to TRBJ2-3; 7 positions match TRBD1. CDR3 length: 13 amino acids. V was clipped by 9 bases and J by 3 bases; unmatched bases: 7. CDR1 and CDR2 from the germline V gene are SGHKS and YYEKEE (reference sequence). The CDR3 sequence is CATADRVTDTQYF. CDR3 nucleotide sequence: TGTGCCACCGCCGACAGGGTTACAGATACGCAGTATTTT.

This chain links TRBV5-1 with TRBJ1-1; 10 positions match TRBD1. Germline V CDR1 and CDR2: SGHRS, YFSETQ. The CDR3 sequence is 15 residues long. J gave up 5 bases and V 0 bases, and 4 bases lay outside the gene matches. The CDR3 protein is CASSLGQGAVTEAFF. Here the CDR3 DNA reads TGCGCCAGCAGCTTGGGACAGGGGGCAGTAACTGAAGCTTTCTTT.

The chain has TRBV27 and TRBJ1-2, with TRBD1 as a possible D gene (6 bases). Trimming took off 6 bases at V and 11 bases at J, with 22 bases between the two ends. The CDR3 length is 14 residues. Germline CDR1 reads MNHEY; CDR2 reads SMNVEV (reference sequence). In nucleotides, the CDR3 is TGTGCCAGCAGCTTGAGGGGGAGGGAGGCGTGGTACACCTTC. Protein product: CASSLRGREAWYTF.

The gene calls are TRBV19 and TRBJ2-1, with 11 nucleotides matching TRBD2. There are 15 residues in the CDR3. Unmatched junction bases numbered 7, after V lost 5 bases and J lost 7 bases. Germline CDR1 reads LNHDA; CDR2 reads SQIVND (reference sequence). The CDR3 DNA follows: TGTGCCAGTAGTCTTAGCGGGAGGGCCGAGAATGAGCAGTTCTTC. Its protein product is CASSLSGRAENEQFF.

This sequence joins TRBV6-1 and TRBJ2-7; possible D gene TRBD1, 5 bases. V lost 2 bases and J lost 6, with 17 bases in between. This CDR3 region has 15 residues. CDR1 and CDR2 (germline): MNHNS, SASEGT. The CDR3 region is CASSESQGSIGEQYF. CDR3 nucleotides: TGTGCCAGCAGTGAATCCCAGGGTTCGATCGGCGAGCAGTACTTC.

The genes are TRBV6-1 and TRBJ2-7; 7 nucleotides line up with TRBD1. V gave up 3 bases and J gave up 10 bases; unmatched junction bases: 6. CDR3 length equals 12 residues. Germline loops: CDR1 MNHNS, CDR2 SASEGT. This CDR3 is CASSEVGTAQYF. Written as DNA, the CDR3 is TGTGCCAGCAGTGAGGTCGGGACAGCCCAGTACTTC.

This clone appeared a few times. The chain couples TRBV9 to TRBJ1-3; no reliable D call. Trimming pared 0 bases from V and 0 bases from J, leaving 13 bases between. The germline CDR1 and CDR2 sequences are SGDLS and YYNGEE. The CDR3 sequence is 17 residues long. DNA for the CDR3: TGTGCCAGCAGCGTAGCTTCGGGGAGTGCCTCTGGAAACACCATATATTTT. Translated: CASSVASGSASGNTIYF.

The V call is TRBV5-4, the J call TRBJ2-2; D might be TRBD1 (5 bases). The CDR3 has 14 amino acids. Looked up from germline, CDR1 is SGHNT and CDR2 is YYREEE (reference sequence). Trimming removed 0 bases at V and 7 bases at J, with 10 bases between. In DNA, the CDR3 is TGTGCCAGCAGCTTGGAAACAGGTTACGGGGAGCTGTTTTTT. Translated, it gives CASSLETGYGELFF.

This rearrangement joins TRBV4-1 to TRBJ1-1, with no clear D. The CDR3 length is 16 residues. Germline V gene lookup returns CDR1 MGHRA and CDR2 YSYEKL. With 3 bases removed from V and 5 bases from J, the gap between germline ends came to 19 bases. CDR3 sequence (DNA): TGCGCCAGCAGCCAGCCCTCCCCTTTGAGGCCGACTGAAGCTTTCTTT. Its translation: CASSQPSPLRPTEAFF.

In its sample, this clone was seen once. The gene calls are TRBV19 and TRBJ1-2, with D possibly TRBD1 on 6 matching bases. V lost 6 bases, J lost 7 bases, and 15 bases lay in between. The CDR3 runs 13 residues. The germline V gene encodes CDR1 LNHDA and CDR2 SQIVND (reference sequence). This CDR3 reads CASSASGGGGYTF. For the CDR3, the DNA is TGTGCCAGTAGCGCATCGGGGGGCGGTGGCTACACCTTC.

This chain uses TRBV25-1 with TRBJ1-5; tentatively, D is TRBD1 (5 bases). CDR1 is MGHDK and CDR2 is SYGVNS in the germline V gene. This CDR3 comprises 15 residues. The V gene lost 1 base and the J gene lost 0 bases, with 7 bases spanning the gap. CDR3 loop: CASSEWGDSNQPQHF. CDR3 bases: TGTGCCAGCAGTGAATGGGGGGATAGCAATCAGCCCCAGCATTTT.

The chain links TRBV28 to TRBJ2-7; 9 bases agree with TRBD1. CDR3 length equals 12 residues. Germline assignment: CDR1 MDHEN and CDR2 SYDVKM. Losses at the gene ends were 9 bases for V and 4 bases for J; bases not matched to a gene: 4. CDR3 protein: CASGQGRYEQYF. CDR3 in DNA: TGTGCCAGTGGACAGGGGCGGTACGAGCAGTACTTC.

The CDR3 region has the DNA TGTGCCAGCAGTTTACTTTCAACTAATGAAAAACTGTTTTTT. Amino acid sequence: CASSLLSTNEKLFF. V gene TRBV28 combines with J gene TRBJ1-4; the D is unclear. Germline CDR1 and CDR2: MDHEN and SYDVKM. The germline V and J ends were trimmed by 2 bases and 0 bases, with 4 bases remaining between them. This CDR3 has 14 residues.

The rearrangement links TRBV5-1 to TRBJ2-1; no definite D call. The CDR3 has 11 amino acids. The V end was cut by 4 bases, the J end by 4 bases, with 3 bases between. Germline CDR1 SGHRS, CDR2 YFSETQ. The CDR3 region has the DNA TGCGCCAGCAGCCTGTACAATGAGCAGTTCTTC. Its translation: CASSLYNEQFF.

The J gene is TRBJ1-4, the V gene TRBV6-5; 8 bases agree with TRBD1. Germline CDR1 reads MNHEY; CDR2 reads SVGAGI. The CDR3 consists of 15 residues. V shed 5 bases, J shed 13 bases, and the junction held 15 bases outside the gene matches. In DNA, the CDR3 is TGTGCCAGCAGTCCCCGGGGGCAGGGGGCGCTGGGACTGTTTTTT. Its protein is CASSPRGQGALGLFF.

CDR3 nucleotides: TGTGCCAGCAGTGAAGCGCGGATAGGGGCCGGAGAGACCCAGTACTTC. This codes for CASSEARIGAGETQYF. The chain carries TRBV2 and TRBJ2-5; D might be TRBD1 (5 bases). V was pared by 0 bases and J by 4 bases, with 15 bases between. CDR1 is SNHLY and CDR2 is FYNNEI in the germline V gene. The CDR3 has 16 residues.

The chain joins TRBV9 to TRBJ1-4; D is uncertain. The CDR3 contains 14 residues. The germline gives CDR1 SGDLS, CDR2 YYNGEE. V was shortened by 4 bases and J by 0 bases, with 7 bases between the two germline ends. The CDR3 nucleotides are TGTGCCAGCAGCCTGAGGGCAACTAATGAAAAACTGTTTTTT. Amino acids: CASSLRATNEKLFF.

The chain couples TRBV7-2 to TRBJ1-1; TRBD1 is a possible D gene (6 bases). The germline V and J ends were trimmed by 5 bases and 7 bases, with 14 bases remaining between them. The CDR3 consists of 13 residues. From germline, CDR1 is SGHTA and CDR2 FQGNSA. CDR3 DNA: TGTGCCAGCAGCCGGGGGGGGGCGATTGAAGCTTTCTTT. Protein product: CASSRGGAIEAFF.

The chain links TRBV5-4 to TRBJ1-1; 8 nucleotides align to TRBD1. CDR3 length equals 15 residues. Germline lookup yields CDR1 SGHNT and CDR2 YYREEE (reference sequence). The junction had 5 bases not matched to a gene; V was cut back by 4 bases and J by 0 bases. CDR3 protein: CASSQRTGMNTEAFF. The CDR3 DNA sequence: TGTGCCAGCAGCCAACGGACAGGGATGAACACTGAAGCTTTCTTT.

The genes are TRBV19 and TRBJ1-2; 12 positions match TRBD1. Germline lookup yields CDR1 LNHDA and CDR2 SQIVND (reference sequence). The CDR3 loop spans 17 amino acids. J gave up 6 bases and V 2 bases, and 10 bases lay outside the gene matches. This CDR3 reads CASSISRDRGPKNGYTF. The CDR3 bases are TGTGCCAGTAGTATAAGCCGGGACAGGGGGCCAAAAAATGGCTACACCTTC.

V gene TRBV11-2 combines with J gene TRBJ1-1; maybe TRBD1 (5 bases). Trimming pared 5 bases from V and 11 bases from J, leaving 12 bases between. This CDR3 spans 11 amino acids. From germline, CDR1 is SGHAT and CDR2 FQNNGV. CDR3 DNA: TGTGCCAGCAGCCTAGCAGGGTTCGCTTTCTTT. Translation: CASSLAGFAFF.

V is TRBV3-1 (or the pseudogene TRBV3-2) and J is TRBJ2-3; possible D gene TRBD2, 5 bases. The V end was cut by 8 bases, the J end by 3 bases, with 9 bases between. In germline, CDR1 is LGHDT, CDR2 YNNKEL (reference sequence). The CDR3 runs to 12 residues. DNA for the CDR3: TGTGCCAGCCGAGAGGGTACAGATACGCAGTATTTT. Protein product: CASREGTDTQYF.

The chain recombines TRBV6-5 with TRBJ2-7; 9 bases line up with TRBD1. The CDR3 contains 13 residues. The junction had 5 bases not matched to a gene; V was cut back by 7 bases and J by 4 bases. From germline, CDR1 is MNHEY and CDR2 SVGAGI. As DNA, the CDR3 is TGTGCCAGCACTAAGACAGGGGGGTACGAGCAGTACTTC. This translates into CASTKTGGYEQYF.

V usage is TRBV28 and J usage is TRBJ1-4; 7 nucleotides align to TRBD1. Germline V gene sequence: CDR1 MDHEN, CDR2 SYDVKM. This CDR3 region has 13 residues. The trim removed 11 bases at V and 4 bases at J, leaving 7 bases unmatched. Here the CDR3 DNA reads TGTGCCGGAAACAGGGGTCGTAATGAAAAACTGTTTTTT. Its protein product is CAGNRGRNEKLFF. Full variable domain (missing parts from reference TRBV28 and TRBJ1-4): DVKVTQSSRYLVKRTGEKVFLECVQDMDHENMFWYRQDPGLGLRLIYFSYDVKMKEKGDIPEGYSVSREKKERFSLILESASTNQTSMYLCAGNRGRNEKLFFGSGTQLSVL.

The CDR3 region has the DNA TGTGCCAGCAACCGATTGAGTGCGGGAGGAGCGAACACCGGGGAGCTGTTTTTT. As protein: CASNRLSAGGANTGELFF. J is TRBJ2-2 and V is TRBV7-2; 8 bases are shared with TRBD2. The germline V gene has CDR1 SGHTA and CDR2 FQGNSA. V dropped 7 bases and J dropped 0; count of bases not matched to a gene: 13. This CDR3 is 18 amino acids long.